Following are 23 T cell receptor beta chains from one sample sequenced in a study of CD8 T cells in Susac syndrome. Random hexamers served to reverse transcribe about 0.5 to 1 ug RNA. In TCRdb, the immunoSEQ multiplex PCR reads were re-called with MiXCR into one record per CDR3 protein. The sample lists 100,000 to 150,000 distinct CDR3 sequences; roughly 96% were seen once. Sample: CD4+ T cells from PBMCs. The receptors originated from a human donor in good health.

J is TRBJ1-5 and V is TRBV16, with D possibly TRBD1 on 6 matching bases. Germline assignment: CDR1 KGHSY and CDR2 FQNENV. CDR3 length equals 16 residues. Trimming took off 0 bases at V and 2 bases at J, with 11 bases between the two ends. The CDR3 loop reads CASSQSRGMGNQPQHF. As DNA, the CDR3 is TGTGCCAGCAGCCAATCCAGGGGAATGGGCAATCAGCCCCAGCATTTT. The full variable domain, its missing parts supplied by reference TRBV16 and TRBJ1-5, is GEEVAQTPKHLVRGEGQKAKLYCAPIKGHSYVFWYQQVLKNEFKFLISFQNENVFDETGMPKERFSAKCLPNSPCSLEIQATKLEDSAVYFCASSQSRGMGNQPQHFGDGTRLSIL.

As to this clonotype: The junction shows a germline mismatch at one end, possibly a read error. The chain has TRBV25-1 and TRBJ2-7, with unresolved D. The germline V gene encodes CDR1 MGHDK and CDR2 SYGVNS. CDR3 length: 12 residues. DNA of the CDR3: TGTGCCAGCAGTGAGAGAGTGGCCTTGCCCAACTTC. Amino acid sequence: CASSERVALPNF.

CDR3: CASSLSGQPNYGYTF. The DNA for the CDR3 is TGTGCCAGCAGCCTATCGGGACAGCCAAACTATGGCTACACCTTC. The gene calls are TRBV7-2 and TRBJ1-2; 7 bases agree with TRBD1. Germline trimming cut 5 bases from V and 2 bases from J; bases unmatched to any gene: 8. CDR3 size: 15 residues. The V gene's germline CDR1 is SGHTA and CDR2 FQGNSA. Full variable domain (outside the CDR3, taken from reference TRBV7-2 and TRBJ1-2): GAGVSQSPSNKVTEKGKDVELRCDPISGHTALYWYRQSLGQGLEFLIYFQGNSAPDKSGLPSDRFSAERTGGSVSTLTIQRTQQEDSAVYLCASSLSGQPNYGYTFGSGTRLTVV.

This clonotype was recorded once. The V and J genes are TRBV9 and TRBJ2-7; no clear D gene. Germline lookup yields CDR1 SGDLS and CDR2 YYNGEE. The germline V and J ends were trimmed by 0 bases and 0 bases, with 7 bases remaining between them. The CDR3 length is 14 residues. CDR3 DNA sequence: TGTGCCAGCAGCGTAGGCGGCAGCTCCTACGAGCAGTACTTC. The encoded protein is CASSVGGSSYEQYF.

This chain uses TRBV19 with TRBJ2-1; 10 nucleotides align to TRBD2. This CDR3 is 14 amino acids long. Trimming cost V 5 bases and J 4 bases; bases outside gene matches: 2. From germline, CDR1 is LNHDA and CDR2 SQIVND (reference sequence). CDR3 in amino acids: CASSGLADYNEQFF. In DNA form, the CDR3 reads TGTGCCAGTAGTGGACTAGCGGATTACAATGAGCAGTTCTTC.

V gene TRBV5-1 combines with J gene TRBJ1-1; 7 bases are shared with TRBD1. The CDR3 contains 14 residues. CDR1 and CDR2 (germline): SGHRS, YFSETQ. Trimming removed 4 bases from V and 3 bases from J; junction bases left unmatched: 6. This CDR3 reads CASSLRQGDTEAFF. DNA of the CDR3: TGCGCCAGCAGCCTTAGACAGGGTGACACTGAAGCTTTCTTT.

The V call is TRBV28, the J call TRBJ1-2, with D hard to call. The CDR3 contains 13 residues. Trimming took off 3 bases at V and 4 bases at J, with 9 bases between the two ends. CDR1 MDHEN and CDR2 SYDVKM come from the germline V gene. The CDR3 DNA is TGTGCCAGCAGTTTTCGGGCAGGCTATGGCTACACCTTC. Amino acids: CASSFRAGYGYTF.

The chain couples TRBV6-1 to TRBJ1-4; the D gene is possibly TRBD1 (5 bases). Germline V gene lookup returns CDR1 MNHNS and CDR2 SASEGT. The CDR3 has 15 residues. V dropped 3 bases and J dropped 0 bases, with 8 bases sitting between them. CDR3: CASSEGGATNEKLFF. DNA for the CDR3: TGTGCCAGCAGTGAGGGGGGGGCAACTAATGAAAAACTGTTTTTT.

The rearrangement links TRBV7-9 to TRBJ2-7; 12 positions match TRBD1. The ends lost 5 bases at V and 3 bases at J; junction bases unmatched: 11. Germline V gene data show CDR1 as SEHNR and CDR2 as FQNEAQ (reference sequence). The CDR3 runs 17 residues. CDR3 DNA sequence: TGTGCCAGCAGCCTAAAAGGGACAGGGGGCTTAGGCTACGAGCAGTACTTC. The encoded protein is CASSLKGTGGLGYEQYF.

This chain connects TRBV5-1 to TRBJ2-1; 9 bases map to TRBD1. Germline-derived CDR1 and CDR2 are SGHRS and YFSETQ. With V trimmed by 3 bases and J by 10 bases, 11 bases remained unmatched. The CDR3 length is 15 residues. This chain's CDR3 is CASSSTGGGTREQFF. CDR3 bases: TGCGCCAGCAGCTCGACAGGGGGTGGGACGCGAGAGCAGTTCTTC.

The chain links TRBV2 to TRBJ2-5, with a tentative D call TRBD1 (6 bases). The germline gives CDR1 SNHLY, CDR2 FYNNEI. The germline V and J ends were trimmed by 7 bases and 5 bases, with 8 bases remaining between them. There are 11 residues in the CDR3. The CDR3 sequence: CASNQGETQYF. The CDR3 DNA reads TGTGCCAGCAATCAGGGGGAGACCCAGTACTTC. Together with reference TRBV2 and TRBJ2-5, the CDR3 gives the full variable domain: EPEVTQTPSHQVTQMGQEVILRCVPISNHLYFYWYRQILGQKVEFLVSFYNNEISEKSEIFDDQFSVERPDGSNFTLKIRSTKLEDSAMYFCASNQGETQYFGPGTRLLVL.

The rearrangement links TRBV30 to TRBJ2-1; 11 bases are a match to TRBD2. This CDR3 is 14 amino acids long. Germline loops: CDR1 GTSNPN, CDR2 SVGIG (reference sequence). V trimming: 5 bases; J trimming: 3 bases; junction bases outside the gene matches: 3. CDR3 DNA: TGTGCCTGGGAGACTAGCGGGAACTACAATGAGCAGTTCTTC. This encodes CAWETSGNYNEQFF. The full variable domain, in which reference TRBV30 and TRBJ2-1 provide the parts outside the CDR3, is SQTIHQWPATLVQPVGSPLSLECTVEGTSNPNLYWYRQAAGRGLQLLFYSVGIGQISSEVPQNLSASRPQDRQFILSSKKLLLSDSGFYLCAWETSGNYNEQFFGPGTRLTVL.

This clonotype has just one count. This rearrangement joins TRBV3-1 to TRBJ2-5, with D tentatively TRBD2 (7 bases). The CDR3 is 14 amino acids. With 4 bases removed from V and 5 bases from J, the gap between germline ends came to 14 bases. The germline V gene has CDR1 LGHDT and CDR2 YNNKEL (reference sequence). CDR3 sequence (DNA): TGTGCCAGCAGCCCGGGAGGAGGGGGGGAGACCCAGTACTTC. This codes for CASSPGGGGETQYF.

This rearrangement joins TRBV12-3 or TRBV12-4 to TRBJ1-2; the D gene is possibly TRBD1 (6 bases). V was cut by 6 bases and J by 0 bases, with 14 bases left in between. The length of the CDR3 is 15 residues. CDR3 in DNA: TGTGCCAGCAGCGAACAGGGAATAGCTAACTATGGCTACACCTTC. Protein sequence: CASSEQGIANYGYTF.

The chain employs TRBV2 and TRBJ2-5; 9 bases align to TRBD2. J was trimmed by 4 bases and V by 4 bases; bases with no gene match: 4. The CDR3 is made up of 14 amino acids. Germline V gene sequence: CDR1 SNHLY, CDR2 FYNNEI. Written as DNA, the CDR3 is TGTGCCAGCAGTGTCGCGGGAGGGGGAGAGACCCAGTACTTC. Residues: CASSVAGGGETQYF.

The chain recombines TRBV7-9 with TRBJ1-4; no clear D gene. The germline V and J ends were trimmed by 1 base and 8 bases, with 14 bases remaining between them. Looked up from germline, CDR1 is SEHNR and CDR2 is FQNEAQ (reference sequence). The CDR3 contains 15 residues. The CDR3 sequence is CASSLDSFGMEKLFF. DNA for the CDR3: TGTGCCAGCAGCTTAGATAGTTTTGGAATGGAAAAACTGTTTTTT.

The chain couples TRBV14 to TRBJ2-1; TRBD2 agrees at 8 bases. V gave up 3 bases and J gave up 0 bases; unmatched junction bases: 7. The CDR3 runs to 17 residues. Germline CDR1 and CDR2: SGHDN and FVKESK. For the CDR3, the DNA is TGTGCCAGCAGCCACTGGACTAGCCCGAGCTCCTACAATGAGCAGTTCTTC. Protein sequence: CASSHWTSPSSYNEQFF.

V and J are TRBV6-1 and TRBJ1-5; a weak D match, TRBD1 (6 bases). Trimming stripped 8 bases from V and 3 bases from J, with 14 bases between. Germline CDR1 is MNHNS and CDR2 is SASEGT. CDR3 length equals 14 residues. The CDR3 nucleotides are TGTGCCAGCGGGGGTGGGACACCCAATCAGCCCCAGCATTTT. Translating gives CASGGGTPNQPQHF.

The rearrangement joins TRBV28 to TRBJ1-2, with D maybe TRBD1 (6 bases). This CDR3 has 13 amino acids. The V gene lost 6 bases and the J gene lost 4 bases, with 12 bases spanning the gap. The germline V gene has CDR1 MDHEN and CDR2 SYDVKM. The CDR3 nucleotides are TGTGCCAGCAGACAGGGTATGTCCTATGGCTACACCTTC. Its protein is CASRQGMSYGYTF.

The V gene is TRBV5-4, the J gene TRBJ2-7, with 7 bases that match TRBD1. CDR3 size: 13 residues. Germline CDR1 SGHNT, CDR2 YYREEE (reference sequence). The junction had 4 bases not matched to a gene; V was cut back by 4 bases and J by 3 bases. CDR3 coding DNA: TGTGCCAGCAGCGTGAGACAGGGCTACGAGCAGTACTTC. It translates to CASSVRQGYEQYF.

This clonotype was detected only once. The rearrangement uses TRBV7-9 and TRBJ1-5, with a tentative D call TRBD1 (5 bases). Germline CDR1 is SEHNR and CDR2 is FQNEAQ (reference sequence). The germline V and J ends were trimmed by 5 bases and 6 bases, with 11 bases remaining between them. The CDR3 extends over 13 amino acids. The CDR3: CASSPPGAQPQHF. As DNA, the CDR3 is TGTGCCAGCAGCCCTCCCGGGGCTCAGCCCCAGCATTTT.

This clonotype was seen only once. This chain joins TRBV2 and TRBJ1-2; possible D gene TRBD1, 5 bases. The V end lost 2 bases, the J end lost 5 bases, and 6 bases lay between the germline ends. This CDR3 contains 12 residues. Germline CDR1 and CDR2: SNHLY and FYNNEI. Written as DNA, the CDR3 is TGTGCCAGCAGTGAAACAGGTTATGGCTACACCTTC. As protein: CASSETGYGYTF.

The rearrangement uses TRBV6-5 and TRBJ1-3, with 7 bases aligning to TRBD1. The CDR3 length is 15 residues. V shed 6 bases and J 1 base; nucleotides not matched to a gene: 6. Germline lookup yields CDR1 MNHEY and CDR2 SVGAGI. Here the CDR3 DNA reads TGTGCCAGCAGCTTAGGGGACAGATCTGGAAACACCATATATTTT. Amino acids: CASSLGDRSGNTIYF.